This T cell receptor beta chain was profiled in a study of T cells after yellow fever vaccination. One entry per CDR3 protein, called by TCRdb with MiXCR from the 5' RACE reads. This repertoire shows some 250,000 distinct CDR3 sequences, 3.6% found once; its top ten account for under 20%. The V and J ends lost 1 base and 8 bases, in that order; junction bases with no gene match: 6. The CDR3 is 15 residues long. Germline V lookup: CDR1 LGHDT, CDR2 YNNKEL (reference sequence). This clonotype showed up many times. This specimen was PBMCs, taken 15 days after the yellow fever booster vaccination. The rearrangement links TRBV3-1 to TRBJ2-1; 9 nucleotides line up with TRBD2. The sequence was obtained from a man aged 18 to 29 who received the YFV17D yellow fever vaccine. The CDR3 nucleotides are TGTGCCAGCAGCCAAGGCGGGGGGGTCTTCCATGAGCAGTTCTTC. Its protein product is CASSQGGGVFHEQFF.